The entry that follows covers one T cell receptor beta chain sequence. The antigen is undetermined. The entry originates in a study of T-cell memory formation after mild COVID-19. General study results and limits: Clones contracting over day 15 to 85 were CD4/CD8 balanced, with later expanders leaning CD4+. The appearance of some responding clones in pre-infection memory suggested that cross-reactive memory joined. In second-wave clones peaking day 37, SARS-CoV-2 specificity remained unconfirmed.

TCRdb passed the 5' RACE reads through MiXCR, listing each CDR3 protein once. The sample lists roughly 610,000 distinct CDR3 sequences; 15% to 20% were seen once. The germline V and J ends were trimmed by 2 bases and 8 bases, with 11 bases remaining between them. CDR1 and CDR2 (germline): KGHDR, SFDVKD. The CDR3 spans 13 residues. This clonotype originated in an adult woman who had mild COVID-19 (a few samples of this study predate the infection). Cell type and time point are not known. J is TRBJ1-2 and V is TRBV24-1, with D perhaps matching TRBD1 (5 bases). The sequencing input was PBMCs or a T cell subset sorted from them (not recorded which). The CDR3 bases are TGTGCCACCAGTGATTCGGACATGAGGGGCTACACCTTC. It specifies CATSDSDMRGYTF.